The T cell receptor beta chain under discussion was sequenced for a study of Ad26.COV2.S vaccination and SARS-CoV-2 variants. Germline-derived CDR1 and CDR2 are SGHVS and FQNEAQ. This CDR3 has 14 residues. Deletions cut 3 bases from V and 9 bases from J, with 15 bases between. The table came from immunoSEQ multiplex PCR; TCRdb's copy has only in-frame clones and leaves some out. Here the sample spans some 390,000 clones, approximately 89% being singletons. Described treatment: around 19 received Ad26.COV2.S at low or high dose, single or two shots; 5 received placebo; per-sample allocation not given. Specimens were obtained on day 63 following the first vaccine or placebo injection.

The rearrangement uses TRBV7-8 and TRBJ1-5; tentatively, D is TRBD1 (5 bases). The sequencing here drew on peripheral blood, taken in a trial of Ad26.COV2.S vaccine versus placebo. The TCR originated in a person aged 18-65 years who received the Ad26.COV2.S COVID-19 vaccine or a placebo. The CDR3: CASSLGTGKWPQHF. The CDR3 DNA follows: TGTGCCAGCAGCTTGGGGACCGGCAAATGGCCCCAGCATTTT.